The present T cell receptor (beta chain) was sequenced within a study of blood T cell repertoires in COVID-19. Whole-study context: Donors in the United States, Italy and Spain gave samples during acute or convalescent COVID-19. T cells, B-cell-depleted T cells, or PBMCs supplied cDNA or gDNA.

Original analysis: Scientists estimated how many nucleated cells there were by amplifying reference gene primers. The method was immunoSEQ multiplex PCR; TCRdb's version includes in-frame clones alone and lacks a portion of them. Clone size and V and J calls were adopted from that table, with D and trimming inferred from the DNA. The sample contains under 200,000 clones, 65% to 90% of which appear only once. Germline V CDR1 and CDR2: SGDLS, YYNGEE. The V and J ends lost 0 bases and 4 bases respectively, with 15 bases between them. This CDR3 is built from 16 residues. Sequencing input: peripheral blood. This TCR derives from a man in his 60s with acute or convalescent COVID-19. The gene calls are TRBV9 and TRBJ2-3; perhaps TRBD2 as D (5 bases). CDR3: CASSVAGGGAPDTQYF. CDR3 DNA sequence: TGTGCCAGCAGCGTAGCTGGCGGAGGTGCTCCAGATACGCAGTATTTT.